The 14 T cell receptor beta chains listed next were all sequenced from one sample in a study of CD8+CD57+ T cells in acquired aplastic anemia. Investigators profiled TCR beta VDJ and CDR3 from genomic DNA template. TCRdb independently ran MiXCR on the reads; one entry per CDR3 protein. The sample comprises 80,000 or so distinct CDR3 sequences, about 70% of which are singletons, and roughly 80% rests with the top ten. In patients chosen for sequencing, flow cytometry had shown CD8+CD57+ cell expansion. Sequencing was performed on sorted CD4+, CD8+, or CD8+CD57+ T cells (not recorded which) from PBMCs. These receptors were taken from a human donor with aplastic anemia.

The chain links TRBV29-1 to TRBJ1-1; D unresolved. The CDR3 totals 13 residues. Germline CDR1 SQVTM, CDR2 ANQGSEA. Trimming stripped 0 bases from V and 3 bases from J, with 8 bases between. The CDR3 DNA is TGCAGCGTTGAAGATTTCGCGTACACTGAAGCTTTCTTT. Translation gives CSVEDFAYTEAFF.

The chain combines TRBV9 with TRBJ1-2; possibly TRBD1 for D (5 bases). CDR1 and CDR2 (germline): SGDLS, YYNGEE. Deletions cut 6 bases from V and 2 bases from J, with 8 bases between. The CDR3 is made up of 12 amino acids. CDR3 DNA: TGTGCCAGCAAGACAGAGAACTATGGCTACACCTTC. Translating gives CASKTENYGYTF.

V is TRBV10-3 and J is TRBJ2-3; 8 bases match TRBD2. The CDR3 length is 13 residues. V lost 10 bases to trimming and J lost 5 bases; unmatched junction nucleotides: 8. CDR1 and CDR2 from the germline V gene are ENHRY and SYGVKD. The CDR3 nucleotides are TGTGCCACCCGGGGGGGGCATGGAGATACGCAGTATTTT. This sequence encodes CATRGGHGDTQYF.

The chain carries TRBV7-9 and TRBJ2-7; 8 nucleotides align to TRBD2. The V and J ends lost 2 bases and 4 bases, in that order; junction bases with no gene match: 1. This CDR3 region has 13 residues. Germline V lookup: CDR1 SEHNR, CDR2 FQNEAQ (reference sequence). CDR3 DNA: TGTGCCAGCAGCTTAAGCGGGGGATACGAGCAGTACTTC. This encodes CASSLSGGYEQYF.

The gene calls are TRBV19 and TRBJ2-7; tentatively, D is TRBD2 (8 bases). The V gene lost 7 bases and the J gene lost 5 bases, with 21 bases spanning the gap. The CDR3 spans 15 residues. Looked up from germline, CDR1 is LNHDA and CDR2 is SQIVND (reference sequence). The CDR3 is CASKGAAGGVNEQYF. DNA for the CDR3: TGTGCCAGTAAGGGGGCGGCGGGAGGTGTAAACGAGCAGTACTTC.

This clonotype occurred a few times. This sequence joins TRBV15 and TRBJ2-5, with unresolved D. Germline values: CDR1 LNHNV, CDR2 YYDKDF (reference sequence). This CDR3 has 14 residues. The V end was cut by 0 bases, the J end by 6 bases, with 11 bases between. The CDR3 region is CATSRDVGWKTQYF. The CDR3 coding sequence is TGTGCCACCAGCAGAGATGTGGGGTGGAAGACCCAGTACTTC. Filled out from reference TRBV15 and TRBJ2-5, the complete variable domain reads DAMVIQNPRYQVTQFGKPVTLSCSQTLNHNVMYWYQQKSSQAPKLLFHYYDKDFNNEADTPDNFQSRRPNTSFCFLDIRSPGLGDTAMYLCATSRDVGWKTQYFGPGTRLLVL.

Notes on this clonotype: The junction differs from germline at one of its ends, possibly a read error. This sequence joins TRBV2 and TRBJ2-3, with 9 bases fitting TRBD1. This CDR3 is 15 amino acids long. Looked up from germline, CDR1 is SNHLY and CDR2 is FYNNEI. The CDR3 here is CASSSGTGFSDTQCF. As DNA, the CDR3 is TGTGCCAGCAGTTCCGGGACAGGGTTTTCAGATACGCAGTGTTTT.

The V and J genes are TRBV7-9 and TRBJ2-5; D perhaps matches TRBD2 (6 bases). The V and J ends lost 2 bases and 1 base respectively, with 11 bases between them. The CDR3 totals 15 residues. Germline CDR1 SEHNR, CDR2 FQNEAQ (reference sequence). CDR3 bases: TGTGCCAGCAGCTTAATGGGACTTCTCCAAGAGACCCAGTACTTC. Translating gives CASSLMGLLQETQYF.

The chain has TRBV19 and TRBJ2-5; possible D gene TRBD1, 6 bases. Trimming stripped 5 bases from V and 2 bases from J, with 12 bases between. Germline V gene sequence: CDR1 LNHDA, CDR2 SQIVND (reference sequence). CDR3 length: 14 amino acids. CDR3 residues: CASSPRTEQETQYF. CDR3 sequence (DNA): TGTGCCAGTAGTCCCCGGACAGAGCAAGAGACCCAGTACTTC.

This chain uses TRBV20-1 with TRBJ1-4, with TRBD1 as a possible D gene (6 bases). The V end lost 0 bases, the J end lost 11 bases, and 19 bases lay between the germline ends. CDR1 is DFQATT, CDR2 SNEGSKA, per germline (reference sequence). The CDR3 spans 15 residues. CDR3 coding DNA: TGCAGTGCTAGAGATTTGGGGCAGGGGTCCGGGAAACTGTTTTTT. Translating it yields CSARDLGQGSGKLFF.

The chain has TRBV4-3 and TRBJ1-1; 8 nucleotides match TRBD1. Trimming took 2 bases from V and 1 from J; bases not matched to a gene: 9. The CDR3 has 17 amino acids. Germline V gene lookup returns CDR1 LGHNA and CDR2 YSLEER. The CDR3 nucleotides read TGCGCCAGCAGCCAACAAACTACCGGGACAGGGAACACTGAAGCTTTCTTT. Amino acids: CASSQQTTGTGNTEAFF.

The CDR3, as DNA: TGTGCCAGCAGCGGGGGGCAGGGAGGGGTCTACGAGCAGTACTTC. This codes for CASSGGQGGVYEQYF. V usage is TRBV2 and J usage is TRBJ2-7; weak D call: TRBD2 (7 bases). Germline V CDR1 and CDR2: SNHLY, FYNNEI. V shed 6 bases and J shed 3 bases, with 18 bases lying between them. The CDR3 loop spans 15 amino acids.

J is TRBJ2-3 and V is TRBV19, with D maybe TRBD2 (5 bases). CDR3 length equals 15 residues. Germline V gene data show CDR1 as LNHDA and CDR2 as SQIVND (reference sequence). Trimming took 6 bases from V and 4 from J, leaving 17 bases between them. CDR3 in amino acids: CASSSGPAGADTQYF. The CDR3 DNA is TGTGCCAGTAGCTCTGGGCCGGCGGGCGCAGATACGCAGTATTTT.

This clonotype was picked up a small number of times. V usage is TRBV20-1 and J usage is TRBJ1-2, with D perhaps TRBD1 (5 bases). From germline, CDR1 is DFQATT and CDR2 SNEGSKA (reference sequence). V was trimmed by 1 base and J by 3 bases, leaving 9 bases between them. CDR3 length: 13 residues. The CDR3 here is CSARVGGYYGYTF. The CDR3 DNA sequence: TGCAGTGCTAGAGTGGGGGGATACTATGGCTACACCTTC.